Listed here are 25 T cell receptor beta chains from one sample, sequenced in a study of T cell repertoires in cytomegalovirus infection. MiXCR, applied by TCRdb to the reads, yields one record per CDR3 protein. Of under 450,000 distinct CDR3 sequences in the sample, roughly 34% were seen once. These receptors are not linked to any known antigen. The material was cultured PBMCs, obtained from culture after CMV antigen stimulation. These receptors were taken from a human donor in good health (CMV status not recorded). Some clones in this sample may be carry-over from other donors' samples.

This clonotype turned up a few times. The chain links TRBV12-5 to TRBJ2-1, with D perhaps matching TRBD1 (5 bases). The V end lost 2 bases, the J end lost 13 bases, and 12 bases lay between the germline ends. Germline V gene sequence: CDR1 LGHNT, CDR2 FRNRAP. This CDR3 spans 12 amino acids. This CDR3 reads CASGLTGPTQFF. CDR3 sequence (DNA): TGTGCTAGTGGTTTGACAGGACCCACCCAGTTCTTC.

Points on this clonotype: Mismatch with germline at one junction end may stem from a read error. The chain couples TRBV7-6 to TRBJ1-1; 7 nucleotides agree with TRBD1. The CDR3 has 16 amino acids. Germline lookup yields CDR1 SGHVS and CDR2 FNYEAQ. The chain's CDR3 is CASRSLAGGHYTEAFF. CDR3 sequence (DNA): TGTGCTAGCAGAAGCTTAGCAGGGGGACACTACACTGAAGCTTTCTTT.

This clonotype has a handful of counts. V and J are TRBV12-3 or TRBV12-4 and TRBJ1-2; TRBD1 agrees at 7 bases. J was trimmed by 4 bases and V by 5 bases; bases with no gene match: 7. The CDR3 is made up of 14 amino acids. CDR3 sequence reads: CASSAWGTAYGYTF. CDR3 sequence (DNA): TGTGCCAGCAGTGCCTGGGGGACAGCCTATGGCTACACCTTC.

The chain employs TRBV4-3 and TRBJ1-1; TRBD1 is a possible D gene (5 bases). CDR1 is LGHNA and CDR2 is YSLEER in the germline V gene. This CDR3 comprises 14 residues. V was cut by 4 bases and J by 4 bases, with 13 bases left in between. For the CDR3, the DNA is TGCGCCAGCAGCCCGGGACGGCGGGGCACTGAAGCTTTCTTT. Protein product: CASSPGRRGTEAFF.

This clonotype was detected a few times. One base away lies a much larger clone, so this may be a sequencing read error. This chain links TRBV27 with TRBJ2-3; D gene unclear. The CDR3 sequence is 12 residues long. The V gene's germline CDR1 is MNHEY and CDR2 SMNVEV (reference sequence). Trimming left V 5 bases short and J 2 bases short, with 5 bases between. The DNA of the CDR3 is TGTGCCAGCAGTGCCTTCACAGATACGCAGTATTTT. As protein: CASSAFTDTQYF.

The gene calls are TRBV6-1 and TRBJ2-7; D is possibly TRBD1 (5 bases). The CDR3 runs 14 residues. Germline V gene data show CDR1 as MNHNS and CDR2 as SASEGT. V lost 8 bases, J lost 2 bases, and 16 bases lay in between. The CDR3 DNA is TGTGCCAGCCCTACTGACAGCCCAGCCTACGAGCAGTACGTC. This encodes CASPTDSPAYEQYV.

V gene TRBV24-1 combines with J gene TRBJ2-1; the D gene is possibly TRBD2 (6 bases). Looked up from germline, CDR1 is KGHDR and CDR2 is SFDVKD. The length of the CDR3 is 12 residues. V was shortened by 9 bases and J by 8 bases, with 13 bases between the two germline ends. The chain's CDR3 is CATGRDSYEQFF. The CDR3 nucleotides are TGTGCCACCGGCCGGGACTCCTATGAGCAGTTCTTC.

The CDR3 sequence: CASSPSSGTRTDTQYF. The CDR3 nucleotides read TGTGCCAGCAGCCCGAGCAGTGGTACCCGCACAGATACGCAGTATTTT. V is TRBV7-9 and J is TRBJ2-3, with D uncertain. Trimming pared 5 bases from V and 1 base from J, leaving 16 bases between. The V gene's germline CDR1 is SEHNR and CDR2 FQNEAQ (reference sequence). This CDR3 has 16 residues. Full variable domain (rest looked up from reference TRBV7-9 and TRBJ2-3): DTGVSQNPRHKITKRGQNVTFRCDPISEHNRLYWYRQTLGQGPEFLTYFQNEAQLEKSRLLSDRFSAERPKGSFSTLEIQRTEQGDSAMYLCASSPSSGTRTDTQYFGPGTRLTVL.

V gene TRBV19 combines with J gene TRBJ2-1; D not certain. CDR1 is LNHDA, CDR2 SQIVND, per germline (reference sequence). Trimming took off 6 bases at V and 4 bases at J, with 10 bases between the two ends. The CDR3 consists of 13 residues. The CDR3 coding sequence is TGTGCCAGTAGCACCTATATGTACAATGAGCAGTTCTTC. As protein: CASSTYMYNEQFF.

The J gene is TRBJ2-1, the V gene TRBV18, with no clear D. The ends were cut back, 3 bases at V and 6 bases at J, with 12 bases in the middle. Germline assignment: CDR1 KGHSH and CDR2 LQKENI. The CDR3 spans 14 residues. CDR3 DNA: TGTGCCAGCTCACCGTTGTCGAAAGGCAATGAGCAGTTCTTC. Translation gives CASSPLSKGNEQFF.

This clonotype has ten or more counts. The chain joins TRBV7-2 to TRBJ1-6, with 9 positions matching TRBD1. V lost 0 bases to trimming and J lost 11 bases; unmatched junction nucleotides: 11. This CDR3 contains 17 residues. Germline V gene lookup returns CDR1 SGHTA and CDR2 FQGNSA. The CDR3 sequence: CASSLASGQGIAAPLHF. In nucleotides, the CDR3 is TGTGCCAGCAGCTTAGCGTCAGGACAGGGGATTGCGGCACCCCTCCACTTT.

This clonotype appeared many times. The germline gene is not matched at one end of the junction; a read error may be the cause. This chain's CDR3 is CASSLAGGRSQYF. The CDR3 DNA sequence: TGTGCCAGCAGCCTAGCGGGGGGGAGGTCCCAGTATTTT. The chain carries TRBV7-8 and TRBJ2-3, with 12 bases fitting TRBD2. The CDR3 sequence is 13 residues long. Germline V lookup: CDR1 SGHVS, CDR2 FQNEAQ. The full variable domain, rest sourced from reference TRBV7-8 and TRBJ2-3, is GAGVSQSPRYKVAKRGQDVALRCDPISGHVSLFWYQQALGQGPEFLTYFQNEAQLDKSGLPSDRFFAERPEGSVSTLKIQRTQQEDSAVYLCASSLAGGRSQYFGPGTRLTVL.

The chain joins TRBV19 to TRBJ2-7, with TRBD1 matching 7 bases. Trimming removed 6 bases from V and 6 bases from J; junction bases left unmatched: 8. In germline, CDR1 is LNHDA, CDR2 SQIVND (reference sequence). There are 13 residues in the CDR3. In nucleotides, the CDR3 is TGTGCCAGTAGCCTAGGGGGCGCGAGCGAGCAGTACTTC. Protein product: CASSLGGASEQYF. The full variable domain, in which reference TRBV19 and TRBJ2-7 provide the parts outside the CDR3, is DGGITQSPKYLFRKEGQNVTLSCEQNLNHDAMYWYRQDPGQGLRLIYYSQIVNDFQKGDIAEGYSVSREKKESFPLTVTSAQKNPTAFYLCASSLGGASEQYFGPGTRLTVT.

The chain is built from TRBV19 and TRBJ2-1, with 7 bases that match TRBD2. The CDR3 contains 15 residues. CDR1 LNHDA and CDR2 SQIVND come from the germline V gene (reference sequence). V dropped 3 bases and J dropped 7; count of bases not matched to a gene: 9. The CDR3, as DNA: TGTGCCAGTAGTATTCGGAGCGGGATGAAGAATGAGCAGTTCTTC. As protein: CASSIRSGMKNEQFF.

This clonotype turned up a few times. This chain connects TRBV6-2 or TRBV6-3 to TRBJ1-5; TRBD1 might be the D (5 bases). Germline CDR1 MNHEY, CDR2 SVGEGT. V was pared by 4 bases and J by 2 bases, with 30 bases between. The CDR3 has 21 residues. The CDR3 reads CASSSAGRDRPRLEGNQPQHF. The DNA of the CDR3 is TGTGCCAGCAGTTCAGCAGGCCGGGACCGTCCTCGCTTAGAAGGCAATCAGCCCCAGCATTTT.

This chain joins TRBV20-1 and TRBJ2-1; 12 positions match TRBD2. The CDR3 has 15 amino acids. The junction had 6 bases not matched to a gene; V was cut back by 0 bases and J by 9 bases. From germline, CDR1 is DFQATT and CDR2 SNEGSKA (reference sequence). The CDR3 region has the DNA TGCAGTGCTAGAGATCTAGCGGGAGGGCCACTTGAGCAGTTCTTC. It yields the protein CSARDLAGGPLEQFF.

In DNA form, the CDR3 reads TGTGCCAGCAGCTGGGGTACTAGCAGCCAAGGAGAGACCCAGTACTTC. This sequence encodes CASSWGTSSQGETQYF. This chain uses TRBV5-4 with TRBJ2-5; D perhaps matches TRBD2 (6 bases). The CDR3 loop spans 16 amino acids. V dropped 3 bases and J dropped 4 bases, with 19 bases sitting between them. Germline CDR1 SGHNT, CDR2 YYREEE (reference sequence).

In its sample, this clonotype was seen a few times. The rearrangement uses TRBV28 and TRBJ1-6; 8 nucleotides match TRBD1. The CDR3 totals 17 residues. The V segment lost 2 bases and the J segment 3 bases; nucleotides outside the gene matches: 6. Per germline, CDR1 MDHEN and CDR2 SYDVKM. CDR3 sequence: CASSLTRQGLYNSPLHF. CDR3 DNA: TGTGCCAGCAGTTTAACCCGACAGGGGCTCTATAATTCACCCCTCCACTTT.

V is TRBV7-9 and J is TRBJ1-2; D gene unclear. V lost 3 bases and J lost 2, with 7 bases in between. The CDR3 has 13 residues. Germline V gene lookup returns CDR1 SEHNR and CDR2 FQNEAQ (reference sequence). DNA of the CDR3: TGTGCCAGCAGCTTGAAAGAAAACTATGGCTACACCTTC. Translation gives CASSLKENYGYTF.

This sequence joins TRBV4-1 and TRBJ1-4; D uncertain. The CDR3 extends over 16 amino acids. Germline CDR1 is MGHRA and CDR2 is YSYEKL. Deletions cut 1 base from V and 8 bases from J, with 17 bases between. DNA for the CDR3: TGCGCCAGCAGCCAAGTAAACATGGGATTTGGGGAAAAACTGTTTTTT. It translates to CASSQVNMGFGEKLFF.

This clonotype came up many times. V usage is TRBV4-1 and J usage is TRBJ2-5; TRBD1 matches at 10 bases. V was clipped by 1 base and J by 3 bases; unmatched bases: 11. There are 18 residues in the CDR3. Per the germline V gene, CDR1 is MGHRA and CDR2 is YSYEKL. The CDR3 nucleotides are TGCGCCAGCAGCCAAGCCCCTACGGGGACAGGGGCTGAAGAGACCCAGTACTTC. This translates into CASSQAPTGTGAEETQYF.

V gene TRBV28 combines with J gene TRBJ2-1; TRBD2 agrees at 7 bases. Germline lookup yields CDR1 MDHEN and CDR2 SYDVKM. V shed 6 bases and J 3 bases; nucleotides not matched to a gene: 11. CDR3 length: 16 residues. The CDR3 loop reads CASSPGGAEGYNEQFF. DNA for the CDR3: TGTGCCAGCAGCCCGGGAGGAGCGGAGGGCTACAATGAGCAGTTCTTC.

This chain uses TRBV2 with TRBJ2-5; 8 bases are shared with TRBD1. The CDR3 totals 14 residues. The germline CDR1 and CDR2 sequences are SNHLY and FYNNEI. After removal of 8 bases from V and 4 bases from J, the junction contained 9 bases not matched to a gene. The CDR3 sequence: CASLGDRIGETQYF. The CDR3 DNA follows: TGTGCCAGCCTCGGGGACAGGATCGGAGAGACCCAGTACTTC.

As for this clonotype: A much larger clone sits a single nucleotide away, making a read error possible. J is TRBJ2-1 and V is TRBV20-1; D might be TRBD1 (5 bases). Germline V lookup: CDR1 DFQATT, CDR2 SNEGSKA (reference sequence). Trimming shortened V by 4 bases and J by 7 bases, and 14 bases separated the two germline ends. This CDR3 is built from 13 residues. The CDR3 nucleotides read TGCAGTGCTAAGGCAGGGTGTTTGAATGAGCAGTTCTTC. Encoded protein: CSAKAGCLNEQFF.

This rearrangement joins TRBV14 to TRBJ1-2; D is unresolved. V gave up 4 bases and J gave up 5 bases, with 14 bases separating them. The CDR3 covers 14 residues. The germline V gene has CDR1 SGHDN and CDR2 FVKESK. Here the CDR3 DNA reads TGTGCCAGCAGCCCCGGGAGTTGGGATTATGGCTACACCTTC. Amino acids: CASSPGSWDYGYTF.